These T cell receptor beta chains were read from a single sample in a study of cytomegalovirus exposure and HLA in healthy donors. Measured with immunoSEQ multiplex PCR; TCRdb has only the in-frame clones, and not every one. Its clone listing holds around 150,000 clones. Sequencing used PBMCs. The receptor source for this set is an older woman in good health and CMV-seronegative. CDR3s include the opening cysteine and the closing phenylalanine or tryptophan. Each record gives: D gene, J gene, V gene, CDR3 protein, CDR3 DNA. A D gene is named only where the DNA matches it firmly.

TRBD1 | TRBJ1-4 | TRBV30 | CAWKQGAVKLFF | TGTGCCTGGAAACAGGGGGCGGTAAAACTGTTTTTT
- | TRBJ2-7 | TRBV30 | CAWGTRGKAREQYF | TGTGCCTGGGGTACGAGGGGGAAGGCTCGCGAGCAGTACTTC
- | TRBJ1-1 | TRBV10-1 | CASSGSRSNTEAFF | TGCGCCAGCAGTGGGTCGCGGTCGAACACTGAAGCTTTCTTT
- | TRBJ1-2 | TRBV5-1 | CASSLAVGGDNYGYTF | TGCGCCAGCAGCTTGGCCGTCGGAGGAGATAACTATGGCTACACCTTC
- | TRBJ2-5 | TRBV2 | CASIIRVQETQYF | TGTGCCAGCATTATCCGAGTCCAAGAGACCCAGTACTTC
- | TRBJ2-5 | TRBV18 | CASSRDQETQYF | TGTGCCAGCTCTCGGGACCAAGAGACCCAGTACTTC
TRBD1 | TRBJ1-1 | TRBV5-5 | CASSRTGGSAEAFF | TGTGCCAGCAGCCGCACAGGGGGCTCGGCTGAAGCTTTCTTT
TRBD1 | TRBJ1-5 | TRBV4-3 | CASRTTGPSNQPQHF | TGCGCCAGCAGGACGACAGGGCCTAGCAATCAGCCCCAGCATTTT
- | TRBJ2-5 | TRBV15 | CATSRAETGETQYF | TGTGCCACCAGCAGAGCCGAGACGGGGGAGACCCAGTACTTC
- | TRBJ1-4 | TRBV6-5 | CASSHQREDEKLFF | TGTGCCAGCAGTCACCAGAGGGAGGATGAAAAACTGTTTTTT
TRBD1 | TRBJ1-2 | TRBV27 | CARGDRVSSGYGYTF | TGTGCCAGAGGCGACAGGGTTTCGTCCGGCTATGGCTACACCTTC
- | TRBJ2-2 | TRBV5-1 | CASSLVDSLNTGELFF | TGCGCCAGCAGCTTGGTCGACAGCCTGAACACCGGGGAGCTGTTTTTT
- | TRBJ2-7 | TRBV9 | CASSTAPDSYSYEQYF | TGTGCCAGCAGCACCGCCCCCGACTCTTACTCCTACGAGCAGTACTTC
TRBD1 | TRBJ1-1 | TRBV19 | CASSGQGARGAFF | TGTGCCAGTAGCGGACAGGGGGCGCGGGGAGCTTTCTTT
TRBD2 | TRBJ2-7 | TRBV9 | CASSAPPLAGGSNGAYEQYF | TGTGCCAGCAGCGCCCCCCCTCTAGCGGGGGGATCAAATGGGGCCTACGAGCAGTACTTC
TRBD1 | TRBJ1-4 | TRBV6-1 | CASTRDRVNEKLFF | TGTGCCAGCACCCGGGACAGAGTAAATGAAAAACTGTTTTTT
TRBD2 | TRBJ2-7 | TRBV5-4 | CASSLGTSGGKLLEQYF | TGTGCCAGCAGCTTGGGGACTAGCGGGGGGAAGCTGCTCGAGCAGTACTTC
TRBD2 | TRBJ2-3 | TRBV5-8 | CASSPGLAPVTDTQYF | TGTGCCAGCAGCCCCGGACTAGCGCCGGTCACAGATACGCAGTATTTT
TRBD1 | TRBJ2-2 | TRBV12-5 | CASGWGYRGPYTGELFF | TGTGCTAGTGGTTGGGGATACAGGGGGCCGTACACCGGGGAGCTGTTTTTT
TRBD2 | TRBJ2-7 | TRBV2 | CASREPTSGYEQYF | TGTGCCAGCAGGGAACCGACTAGCGGATACGAGCAGTACTTC
- | TRBJ1-1 | TRBV10-2 | CASSDQGTEAFF | TGCGCCAGCAGTGATCAGGGAACTGAAGCTTTCTTT
TRBD2 | TRBJ2-1 | TRBV9 | CASSARLALHNEQFF | TGTGCCAGCAGCGCGAGACTAGCTCTCCACAATGAGCAGTTCTTC
TRBD1 | TRBJ2-7 | TRBV7-8 | CASSAGTGVYEQYF | TGTGCCAGCAGCGCCGGGACAGGGGTCTACGAGCAGTACTTC
- | TRBJ1-5 | TRBV2 | CASSPDRGNQPQHF | TGTGCCAGCAGTCCGGACAGAGGCAATCAGCCCCAGCATTTT
- | TRBJ1-5 | TRBV7-9 | CASSSLQDSNQPQHF | TGTGCCAGCAGCTCACTGCAGGATAGCAATCAGCCCCAGCATTTT
TRBD1 | TRBJ1-1 | TRBV5-6 | CASSSPDRVSTEAFF | TGTGCCAGCAGCTCCCCTGACAGGGTGAGCACTGAAGCTTTCTTT
TRBD2 | TRBJ2-5 | TRBV7-9 | CASSEGPREETQYF | TGTGCCAGCAGCGAGGGCCCGCGGGAGGAGACCCAGTACTTC
- | TRBJ1-1 | TRBV11-3 | CASSLGATHTEAFF | TGTGCCAGCAGCTTGGGGGCGACGCACACTGAAGCTTTCTTT
- | TRBJ1-2 | TRBV7-8 | CASSFQGAQNYGYTF | TGTGCCAGCAGCTTTCAAGGAGCCCAGAACTATGGCTACACCTTC